Shown below are 13 T cell receptor beta chains from a single sample sequenced in a study of CD8 T cells in Susac syndrome. With random hexamers, roughly 0.5 to 1 ug RNA was reverse transcribed. MiXCR, applied by TCRdb to the immunoSEQ multiplex PCR reads, yields one record per CDR3 protein. Of approximately 200,000 distinct CDR3 sequences in the sample, 92% were seen once. Sequenced sample: CD8+ T cells from PBMCs. All receptors come from a human donor with multiple sclerosis.

The rearrangement joins TRBV24-1 to TRBJ1-5; D unclear. Germline-derived CDR1 and CDR2 are KGHDR and SFDVKD. V was trimmed by 0 bases and J by 9 bases, leaving 5 bases between them. The CDR3 is 12 amino acids. The CDR3 reads CATSDLWGPQHF. The CDR3 DNA follows: TGTGCCACCAGTGATTTGTGGGGGCCCCAGCATTTT.

The rearrangement joins TRBV5-6 to TRBJ2-3, with 7 positions matching TRBD2. In germline, CDR1 is SGHDT, CDR2 YYEEEE. V gave up 3 bases and J gave up 5 bases; unmatched junction bases: 6. This CDR3 is 14 amino acids long. The CDR3 DNA sequence: TGTGCCAGCAGCTGGGGGGGAGCTTTAGATACGCAGTATTTT. Its protein product is CASSWGGALDTQYF.

The rearrangement links TRBV28 to TRBJ2-7, with D maybe TRBD1 (6 bases). Trimming left V 2 bases short and J 2 bases short, with 10 bases between. CDR1 is MDHEN, CDR2 SYDVKM, per germline. This CDR3 is built from 14 residues. This CDR3 reads CASSLRTEAYEQYF. CDR3 DNA sequence: TGTGCCAGCAGTTTAAGGACAGAGGCCTACGAGCAGTACTTC.

The chain joins TRBV5-4 to TRBJ2-1; 8 bases line up with TRBD1. The CDR3 runs to 14 residues. Trimming cost V 4 bases and J 7 bases; bases outside gene matches: 7. Germline V gene data show CDR1 as SGHNT and CDR2 as YYREEE (reference sequence). The CDR3 nucleotides read TGTGCCAGCAGCCCCGGGACAGGCGGGAATGAGCAGTTCTTC. Translated: CASSPGTGGNEQFF.

The rearrangement links TRBV6-5 to TRBJ2-3; D not certain. CDR3 length: 13 amino acids. V was clipped by 6 bases and J by 4 bases, with 11 bases between them. Germline V lookup: CDR1 MNHEY, CDR2 SVGAGI. The CDR3 here is CASSRRVADTQYF. CDR3 nucleotide sequence: TGTGCCAGCAGCCGAAGGGTTGCAGATACGCAGTATTTT.

V gene TRBV24-1 combines with J gene TRBJ1-5, with D perhaps matching TRBD1 (5 bases). The V gene's germline CDR1 is KGHDR and CDR2 SFDVKD. The V gene lost 0 bases and the J gene lost 6 bases, with 17 bases spanning the gap. The CDR3 spans 17 residues. The CDR3 protein is CATSDLVGGTGVQPQHF. The CDR3 DNA is TGTGCCACCAGTGATTTGGTGGGTGGGACCGGGGTTCAGCCCCAGCATTTT.

The rearrangement links TRBV7-6 to TRBJ2-1, with unresolved D. V lost 5 bases and J 3 bases, leaving 14 bases between the germline ends. Germline V CDR1 and CDR2: SGHVS, FNYEAQ. This CDR3 spans 15 amino acids. The CDR3 region is CASSARTEYYNEQFF. In DNA form, the CDR3 reads TGTGCCAGCAGCGCCCGGACGGAGTACTACAATGAGCAGTTCTTC. Filled out from reference TRBV7-6 and TRBJ2-1, the complete variable domain reads GAGVSQSPRYKVTKRGQDVALRCDPISGHVSLYWYRQALGQGPEFLTYFNYEAQQDKSGLPNDRFSAERPEGSISTLTIQRTEQRDSAMYRCASSARTEYYNEQFFGPGTRLTVL.

The V and J genes are TRBV13 and TRBJ2-7; no clear D. Germline lookup yields CDR1 PRHDT and CDR2 FYEKMQ (reference sequence). V lost 2 bases, J lost 5 bases, and 7 bases lay in between. CDR3 length: 12 residues. CDR3 bases: TGTGCCAGCAGCTTACGATACGACGAGCAGTACTTC. Protein: CASSLRYDEQYF. Full variable domain (remainder filled in from reference TRBV13 and TRBJ2-7): AAGVIQSPRHLIKEKRETATLKCYPIPRHDTVYWYQQGPGQDPQFLISFYEKMQSDKGSIPDRFSAQQFSDYHSELNMSSLELGDSALYFCASSLRYDEQYFGPGTRLTVT.

This clonotype has a single count. V usage is TRBV7-9 and J usage is TRBJ2-1; no clear D gene. CDR1 is SEHNR, CDR2 FQNEAQ, per germline (reference sequence). The germline V and J ends were trimmed by 2 bases and 1 base, with 9 bases remaining between them. This CDR3 spans 15 amino acids. In DNA, the CDR3 is TGTGCCAGCAGCTTATTCCCACCTTCCTACAATGAGCAGTTCTTC. It specifies CASSLFPPSYNEQFF.

This chain connects TRBV30 to TRBJ1-1; D unresolved. Germline CDR1 is GTSNPN and CDR2 is SVGIG (reference sequence). Trimming removed 3 bases from V and 2 bases from J, with 13 bases in between. This CDR3 contains 14 residues. The CDR3 nucleotides read TGTGCCTGGAGAATCAACGGTCCAAACACTGAAGCTTTCTTT. It encodes CAWRINGPNTEAFF.

This rearrangement joins TRBV25-1 to TRBJ2-5, with 10 bases lining up with TRBD2. CDR1 is MGHDK and CDR2 is SYGVNS in the germline V gene. Losses at the gene ends were 6 bases for V and 4 bases for J; bases not matched to a gene: 2. The CDR3 loop spans 13 amino acids. The CDR3 DNA reads as TGTGCCAGCAGGGCTAGCGGGGGAGAGACCCAGTACTTC. Protein: CASRASGGETQYF.

The chain combines TRBV2 with TRBJ2-3, with D hard to call. Germline loops: CDR1 SNHLY, CDR2 FYNNEI. The V end lost 3 bases, the J end lost 3 bases, and 7 bases lay between the germline ends. The CDR3 has 13 amino acids. CDR3 loop: CASSDELTDTQYF. The DNA for the CDR3 is TGTGCCAGCAGTGATGAGCTTACAGATACGCAGTATTTT.

The chain has TRBV25-1 and TRBJ2-3; TRBD1 or TRBD2 may be the D gene (5 bases each). The CDR3 is made up of 11 amino acids. CDR1 is MGHDK, CDR2 SYGVNS, per germline. Trimming took off 8 bases at V and 5 bases at J, with 8 bases between the two ends. CDR3 sequence reads: CASWGLDTQYF. As DNA, the CDR3 is TGTGCCAGCTGGGGGTTAGATACGCAGTATTTT.